Each of the 15 T cell receptor beta chains below was sequenced from the same sample in a study of cytotoxic CD8 clonotypes in ibrutinib-treated CLL (dated by TCRdb to the early 2020s). In the paper's terms, the time point label means: progressive disease on ibrutinib. To prepare the library, the immunoSEQ multiplex PCR assay was applied. TCRdb holds this immuneACCESS table with in-frame rearrangements only. Some clones are missing; in checked studies, unresolved V genes explain under half, and the rest has no known cause. The sample contains roughly 300,000 clones, around 76% of them found a single time. Of the sample, approximately 5.1% is held by the ten largest clones. The input for sequencing was PBMCs, taken at disease progression, from a patient treated with ibrutinib. The receptors derive from a human donor with chronic lymphocytic leukemia.

The CDR3 here is CASSRPSGGTYEQYF. CDR3 nucleotides: TGTGCCAGCTCCCGGCCCAGCGGGGGCACCTACGAGCAGTACTTC. V and J are TRBV13 and TRBJ2-7, with 8 bases lining up with TRBD2. Germline trimming cut 8 bases from V and 2 bases from J; bases unmatched to any gene: 11. CDR3 length equals 15 residues. Per the germline V gene, CDR1 is PRHDT and CDR2 is FYEKMQ (reference sequence).

J is TRBJ1-6 and V is TRBV23-1; D gene unclear. TRBV23-1 is classed as an ORF, of uncertain function. This CDR3 region has 17 residues. V gave up 3 bases and J gave up 3 bases, with 15 bases separating them. The CDR3 DNA follows: TGCGCCAGCAGTCAGGTCCTTAGAGGTCTCTATAATTCACCCCTCCACTTT. Translation gives CASSQVLRGLYNSPLHF.

This clone was detected only once. The rearrangement uses TRBV6-7 and TRBJ2-7; TRBD1 is a possible D gene (6 bases). TRBV6-7 is an ORF for which the function is uncertain. Trimming shortened V by 4 bases and J by 0 bases, and 19 bases separated the two germline ends. The CDR3 length is 17 residues. CDR3 in amino acids: CASSFPMTGSSSYEQYF. CDR3 DNA sequence: TGTGCCAGCAGTTTCCCGATGACAGGATCGAGCTCCTACGAGCAGTACTTC.

This rearrangement joins TRBV5-8 to TRBJ1-6; 8 bases line up with TRBD1. J lost 4 bases, V lost 0 bases, and 3 bases had no gene match. The CDR3 runs to 16 residues. Germline V CDR1 and CDR2: SGHTS, YDEGEE. The CDR3 reads CASSLVTGAYNSPLHF. CDR3 coding DNA: TGTGCCAGCAGCTTGGTGACAGGGGCGTATAATTCACCCCTCCACTTT.

The V gene is TRBV5-1, the J gene TRBJ2-3, with 9 bases identical to TRBD2. The trim removed 3 bases at V and 1 base at J, leaving 12 bases unmatched. The CDR3 is 18 amino acids. Per the germline V gene, CDR1 is SGHRS and CDR2 is YFSETQ. This CDR3 reads CASSYRGVASGGTDTQYF. The CDR3 nucleotides read TGCGCCAGCAGCTACCGCGGGGTGGCTAGCGGGGGCACAGATACGCAGTATTTT.

This chain joins TRBV4-1 and TRBJ2-2, with TRBD1 identical over 7 bases. The V gene's germline CDR1 is MGHRA and CDR2 YSYEKL. The V and J ends lost 1 base and 6 bases, in that order; junction bases with no gene match: 14. The CDR3 contains 18 residues. The CDR3 DNA reads TGCGCCAGCAGCCAAGTCCCGAGGCAGGGGGTATTATCCGGGGAGCTGTTTTTT. It translates to CASSQVPRQGVLSGELFF.

V gene TRBV19 combines with J gene TRBJ1-1; 7 bases are shared with TRBD1. Germline V gene sequence: CDR1 LNHDA, CDR2 SQIVND (reference sequence). This CDR3 region has 16 residues. V trimming: 6 bases; J trimming: 0 bases; junction bases outside the gene matches: 10. CDR3 bases: TGTGCCAGTAGGGAGACAGGGAAAAAGTTGAACACTGAAGCTTTCTTT. Its protein product is CASRETGKKLNTEAFF.

This clone was observed a few times. V gene TRBV28 combines with J gene TRBJ2-5; TRBD2 aligns across 8 bases. The V segment lost 3 bases and the J segment 3 bases; nucleotides outside the gene matches: 6. In germline, CDR1 is MDHEN, CDR2 SYDVKM. The CDR3 is made up of 15 amino acids. CDR3 region: CASSLKLAAKETQYF. CDR3 DNA sequence: TGTGCCAGCAGTTTGAAACTAGCGGCTAAAGAGACCCAGTACTTC.

The rearrangement joins TRBV28 to TRBJ1-5, with 7 nucleotides matching TRBD1. The CDR3 runs to 15 residues. V was clipped by 0 bases and J by 4 bases; unmatched bases: 3. Germline CDR1 MDHEN, CDR2 SYDVKM. In DNA form, the CDR3 reads TGTGCCAGCAGTTTATGGGGGACAGTAAATCAGCCCCAGCATTTT. It yields the protein CASSLWGTVNQPQHF.

The count of this clone is one. At the DNA level, this CDR3 is encoded by other sequences in the same sample as well. The J gene is TRBJ1-1, the V gene TRBV13; possible D gene TRBD1, 5 bases. From germline, CDR1 is PRHDT and CDR2 FYEKMQ (reference sequence). Trimming left V 9 bases short and J 1 base short, with 18 bases between. The CDR3 totals 15 residues. DNA for the CDR3: TGTGCCAGTCGAACGTGGGGCAAGGCGAACACTGAAGCTTTCTTT. This sequence encodes CASRTWGKANTEAFF.

The CDR3 here is CASSQMRASTRPSEQYF. The CDR3 DNA is TGCGCCAGCAGCCAAATGAGGGCCTCCACCCGTCCTAGCGAGCAGTACTTC. V is TRBV4-3 and J is TRBJ2-7; a weak D match, TRBD2 (5 bases). V dropped 2 bases and J dropped 6 bases, with 23 bases sitting between them. Germline CDR1 and CDR2: LGHNA and YSLEER. The CDR3 runs to 17 residues.

This clone was seen once. This chain uses TRBV10-3 with TRBJ2-7; D not resolved. Per germline, CDR1 ENHRY and CDR2 SYGVKD. This CDR3 has 14 amino acids. Trimming removed 5 bases at V and 2 bases at J, with 13 bases between. CDR3 in DNA: TGTGCCATCAGTCCGGTTGGGCGAGCCTACGAGCAGTACTTC. It translates to CAISPVGRAYEQYF.

The chain uses TRBV2 and TRBJ2-7; D is perhaps TRBD2 (6 bases). This CDR3 contains 15 residues. CDR1 and CDR2 (germline): SNHLY, FYNNEI. V lost 1 base and J lost 1, with 11 bases in between. DNA of the CDR3: TGTGCCAGCAGTGAAGGGGGGAGGATGTCCTACGAGCAGTACTTC. This sequence encodes CASSEGGRMSYEQYF.

The chain is built from TRBV9 and TRBJ2-1; 7 bases align to TRBD2. With V trimmed by 2 bases and J by 0 bases, 5 bases remained unmatched. From germline, CDR1 is SGDLS and CDR2 YYNGEE. The CDR3 spans 16 residues. The CDR3 DNA is TGTGCCAGCAGCGTGACGCGGGGGAGCTCCTACAATGAGCAGTTCTTC. This translates into CASSVTRGSSYNEQFF.

On this clone itself: One end of the junction varies from germline; a read error may be responsible. The CDR3 DNA follows: TGTGCAAGCAGCCGGGAGAATAGCTGGGATCAGCCCCAGCATTTT. Protein product: CASSRENSWDQPQHF. The chain employs TRBV7-2 and TRBJ1-5; D not certain. The CDR3 consists of 15 residues. The V gene's germline CDR1 is SGHTA and CDR2 FQGNSA.